The rows below give T cell receptor beta chains drawn from one sample of a study of T cells in Graves' hyperthyroidism and ophthalmopathy. TCRdb independently ran MiXCR on the multiplex PCR reads; one entry per CDR3 protein. The table lists 500,000 to 650,000 distinct CDR3 sequences, approximately 17% of them singletons. Material: blood. These receptors were obtained from a woman between 18 and 29 years old with Graves' ophthalmopathy. Both conserved end residues are part of each CDR3. Fields, in order: clone size, V gene, D gene, J gene, CDR3 DNA, CDR3 protein. A D gene is named only where the DNA matches it firmly. Rows may omit the clone size; those that give it use once, few, many or a size class.

few	TRBV9	TRBD1	TRBJ1-1	TGTGCCAGCAGCCCAACGGGACAGGGTTTGGGCACTGAAGCTTTCTTT	CASSPTGQGLGTEAFF
once	TRBV7-2	.	TRBJ2-1	TGTGCCAGCAGCTCCGGTAGCAGTAGCTCCTACAATGAGCAGTTCTTC	CASSSGSSSSYNEQFF
.	TRBV10-3	.	TRBJ1-3	TGTGCCATCAGTGGCTCTATGAACTCTGGAAACACCATATATTTT	CAISGSMNSGNTIYF
.	TRBV29-1	TRBD1	TRBJ1-2	TGCAGCGCTCATAGGACAGGGGGAATCTATGGCTACACCTTC	CSAHRTGGIYGYTF
.	TRBV9	.	TRBJ1-6	TGTGCCAGCAGCCTCCGGCCGAGTACGGATTCACCCCTCCACTTT	CASSLRPSTDSPLHF
few	TRBV4-1	TRBD1	TRBJ1-1	TGCGCCAGCAGCCACCGCGCAGGGGGCGGATCTGAAGCTTTCTTT	CASSHRAGGGSEAFF
few	TRBV5-1	TRBD2	TRBJ2-3	TGCGCCAGCAGCTCCGGACTAGCGGGGGGCCAACGGGGAGATACGCAGTATTTT	CASSSGLAGGQRGDTQYF
many	TRBV7-8	.	TRBJ2-1	TGTGCCAGCAGCTTAGATTACAGGGACAATGAGCAGTTCTTC	CASSLDYRDNEQFF
many	TRBV27	TRBD2	TRBJ2-1	TGTGCCAGCAGTTATAGCGGGGGGGAGAGCTCCTACAATGAGCAGTTCTTC	CASSYSGGESSYNEQFF
once	TRBV10-3	.	TRBJ1-4	TGTGCCATCAGTCGGGACCCTAATGAAAAACTGTTTTTT	CAISRDPNEKLFF
many	TRBV2	TRBD2	TRBJ2-1	TGTGCCAGCAGGGGACTAGCGGACAATGAGCAGTTCTTC	CASRGLADNEQFF
many	TRBV5-1	.	TRBJ2-1	TGCGCCAGCAGCTTGGGGACAGCCTACAATGAGCAGTTCTTC	CASSLGTAYNEQFF
.	TRBV11-2	.	TRBJ2-1	TGTGCCAGTACCCAAGCCAATGAGCAGTTCTTC	CASTQANEQFF
many	TRBV11-2	.	TRBJ2-3	TGTGCCAGCAGCTTAATTGTAGATACGCAGTATTTT	CASSLIVDTQYF
many	TRBV6-2/TRBV6-3	.	TRBJ1-5	TGTGCCAGCAGTTACATTCACGCTATGGGCAATCAGCCCCAGCATTTT	CASSYIHAMGNQPQHF
many	TRBV3-1	TRBD2	TRBJ2-3	TGTGCCAGCAGCCAACCTAGCGGGGGGGCAGCAGATACGCAGTATTTT	CASSQPSGGAADTQYF
.	TRBV12-5	TRBD1	TRBJ1-1	TGTGCTAGTGGTTTGGTACCAGTACTCTCAGGGACAGGGGGCCCGAACACTGAAGCTTTCTTT	CASGLVPVLSGTGGPNTEAFF
many	TRBV28	.	TRBJ1-5	TGTGCCAGCAGTTATAACAGCTACTCTAGCAATCAGCCCCAGCATTTT	CASSYNSYSSNQPQHF
many	TRBV11-2	TRBD1	TRBJ2-1	TGTGCCAGCAGCTTCGGACAGGGGGGTATCGATGAGCAGTTCTTC	CASSFGQGGIDEQFF
few	TRBV29-1	.	TRBJ2-6	TGCAGCGTAGCTCTAATGTGGGGACCTGGGGCCAACGTCCTGACTTTC	CSVALMWGPGANVLTF
.	TRBV5-1	.	TRBJ2-2	TGCGCCAGCAGCATGACAGTTTGGTCCGGGGAGCTGTTTTTT	CASSMTVWSGELFF
many	TRBV28	.	TRBJ2-7	TGTGCCAGCAGTTTGCGGGGACTCGACGAGCAGTACTTC	CASSLRGLDEQYF
.	TRBV4-3	.	TRBJ1-4	TGCGCCAGCAGCCAAGGAGGCAGGGTGGGGGAAAAACTGTTTTTT	CASSQGGRVGEKLFF
few	TRBV29-1	.	TRBJ2-3	TGCAGCGCCACTAAACGACAGGCTTTGACAGATACGCAGTATTTT	CSATKRQALTDTQYF
few	TRBV20-1	.	TRBJ2-2	TGCAGTGCTAAACCAGGGCTGCAGGACACCGGGGAGCTGTTTTTT	CSAKPGLQDTGELFF
many	TRBV28	.	TRBJ1-1	TGTGCCAGCAGCCGACCTGGTCGGGGATTGAACACTGAAGCTTTCTTT	CASSRPGRGLNTEAFF
few	TRBV14	.	TRBJ2-1	TGTGCCAGCAGCCAAGATTACGGGGACGGCGACTCCTACAATGAGCAGTTCTTC	CASSQDYGDGDSYNEQFF
.	TRBV27	.	TRBJ2-7	TGTGCCAGCAGTGTGGGTTTTATGGCCTACGAGCAGCACTTC	CASSVGFMAYEQHF
many	TRBV5-6	.	TRBJ2-1	TGTGCCAGCAGACTTACAGGGAGCTCCTACAATGAGCAGTTCTTC	CASRLTGSSYNEQFF
many	TRBV6-1	.	TRBJ2-3	TGTGCCAGCAGTTCTGAGGGGGGGGTCGGAGATACGCAGTATTTT	CASSSEGGVGDTQYF
few	TRBV4-1	TRBD2	TRBJ2-7	TGCGCCAGCAGCCAAGATCTAGCGGGAGGGGAGGGGTTCTACGAGCAGTACTTC	CASSQDLAGGEGFYEQYF
few	TRBV28	.	TRBJ1-2	TGTGCCAGCAGCCGTGGCGCTACCACTAACTATGGCTACACCTTC	CASSRGATTNYGYTF
.	TRBV7-2	TRBD1	TRBJ1-6	TGTGCCAGCAGCCAAGAAACGGGACAGGGGAATTCAGCCCTCCACTTT	CASSQETGQGNSALHF
few	TRBV19	.	TRBJ1-1	TGTGCCAGTAGTCGACACCAGAACACTGAAGCTTTCTTT	CASSRHQNTEAFF
.	TRBV14	.	TRBJ1-1	TGTGCCAGCAGCCAAGATGTTTCACGGAAAGCTTTCTTT	CASSQDVSRKAFF